The 25 T cell receptor beta chains in this list originate from one sample, sequenced in a study of T-cell reconstitution after alpha-beta-depleted transplantation in children. Molecular barcoding with unique molecular identifiers was used for the TCRbeta library. TCRdb independently ran MiXCR on the PCR reads; one entry per CDR3 protein. The sample has 250,000 to 300,000 distinct CDR3 sequences; about a tenth are singletons. The sequencing used PBMCs, collected before TCRalphabeta/CD19-depleted stem cell transplant. The receptors originated from a boy under three years old with acute myeloid leukemia, due to receive a stem cell transplant.

This clonotype has ten or more counts. This chain uses TRBV27 with TRBJ2-3, with a tentative D call TRBD2 (6 bases). Germline CDR1 is MNHEY and CDR2 is SMNVEV (reference sequence). V lost 5 bases, J lost 4 bases, and 13 bases lay in between. This CDR3 has 14 amino acids. CDR3 in amino acids: CASSLSWRADTQYF. The CDR3 DNA follows: TGTGCCAGCAGTCTCAGCTGGAGGGCAGATACGCAGTATTTT.

This sequence joins TRBV6-5 and TRBJ1-5, with 11 bases matching TRBD1. The CDR3 is made up of 15 amino acids. V trimming: 5 bases; J trimming: 7 bases; junction bases outside the gene matches: 7. Germline V gives CDR1 MNHEY, CDR2 SVGAGI. CDR3 coding DNA: TGTGCCAGCAGTACGGACAGGGGGCTTCGACAGCCCCAGCATTTT. Translating gives CASSTDRGLRQPQHF.

This clonotype has a count of ten or more. The chain joins TRBV20-1 to TRBJ1-1; perhaps TRBD1 as D (5 bases). Between the trimmed V and J ends, which lost 0 bases and 7 bases, there was a span of 15 bases. This CDR3 is built from 14 residues. Germline loops: CDR1 DFQATT, CDR2 SNEGSKA (reference sequence). For the CDR3, the DNA is TGCAGTGCTAGAGATCAGCAGGGATTGTTTGAAGCTTTCTTT. Residues: CSARDQQGLFEAFF.

V usage is TRBV28 and J usage is TRBJ2-1; the D gene could be TRBD1 or TRBD2 (5 bases each). The CDR3 loop spans 14 amino acids. Germline V lookup: CDR1 MDHEN, CDR2 SYDVKM. Trimming stripped 5 bases from V and 4 bases from J, with 12 bases between. Here the CDR3 DNA reads TGTGCCAGCAGTCCGGTTTGGGGGTACAATGAGCAGTTCTTC. This codes for CASSPVWGYNEQFF. Looking up the rest from reference TRBV28 and TRBJ2-1 gives the full variable domain: DVKVTQSSRYLVKRTGEKVFLECVQDMDHENMFWYRQDPGLGLRLIYFSYDVKMKEKGDIPEGYSVSREKKERFSLILESASTNQTSMYLCASSPVWGYNEQFFGPGTRLTVL.

Many counts were recorded for this clonotype. The CDR3 DNA is TGTGCCAGCAGTTTATATTACGGGGGAAACACAGATACGCAGTATTTT. Its protein is CASSLYYGGNTDTQYF. The rearrangement uses TRBV12-3 or TRBV12-4 and TRBJ2-3; tentatively, D is TRBD2 (6 bases). This CDR3 is built from 16 residues. V was shortened by 2 bases and J by 2 bases, with 14 bases between the two germline ends.

Comments on this clonotype: Since a much larger clone is just one base distant, this may be a read error. The V and J genes are TRBV5-1 and TRBJ1-1, with D possibly being TRBD1 (6 bases). This CDR3 has 14 residues. Germline V gene lookup returns CDR1 SGHRS and CDR2 YFSETQ. The CDR3 DNA follows: TGCTCCAGCAGCTTGAGGGGGGCGAACACTGAAGCTTTCTTT. Protein sequence: CSSSLRGANTEAFF.

This clonotype has a handful of counts. This chain connects TRBV18 to TRBJ1-5; D is unresolved. The CDR3 has 15 residues. Trimming took off 5 bases at V and 0 bases at J, with 11 bases between the two ends. CDR1 and CDR2 from the germline V gene are KGHSH and LQKENI. The CDR3 is CASSSRTSSNQPQHF. The CDR3 coding sequence is TGTGCCAGCTCATCTCGGACGAGTAGCAATCAGCCCCAGCATTTT.

In its sample, this clonotype was seen a few times. An end of the junction does not agree with germline; a read error may underlie this. CDR3 in DNA: TGTGCCATCAGTTTAGAGTCCTGGCGGGACAACCCACACACCGGGGAGCTGTTTTTT. It encodes CAISLESWRDNPHTGELFF. The rearrangement joins TRBV12-3 or TRBV12-4 to TRBJ2-2; the D call may be TRBD1 or TRBD2 (6 bases each). The CDR3 has 19 amino acids.

This clonotype was counted a few times. The V call is TRBV5-5, the J call TRBJ2-5; TRBD2 agrees at 12 bases. Germline V lookup: CDR1 SGHKS, CDR2 YYEKEE (reference sequence). The V and J ends lost 0 bases and 4 bases, in that order; junction bases with no gene match: 4. The length of the CDR3 is 16 residues. The CDR3 here is CASSLALLAGGETQYF. CDR3 coding DNA: TGTGCCAGCAGCTTGGCTTTACTAGCGGGGGGAGAGACCCAGTACTTC. Full variable domain (remainder filled in from reference TRBV5-5 and TRBJ2-5): DAGVTQSPTHLIKTRGQQVTLRCSPISGHKSVSWYQQVLGQGPQFIFQYYEKEERGRGNFPDRFSARQFPNYSSELNVNALLLGDSALYLCASSLALLAGGETQYFGPGTRLLVL.

The chain couples TRBV28 to TRBJ1-5; D remains unclear. Germline-derived CDR1 and CDR2 are MDHEN and SYDVKM. The CDR3 totals 15 residues. V shed 3 bases and J shed 4 bases, with 13 bases lying between them. CDR3: CASSLRRQTNQPQHF. As DNA, the CDR3 is TGTGCCAGCAGTTTGAGGAGACAAACAAATCAGCCCCAGCATTTT.

In this sample, this clonotype turned up many times. It is unclear where the CDR3 begins or ends on the DNA, so no DNA is shown, and the CDR3 is as TCRdb lists it. The CDR3: CASSLEWGQGAHF. J is TRBJ2-5 and V is TRBV7-2; the D segment call TRBD1 is taken from the table without a DNA check. Counting both end residues, the CDR3 totals 13 amino acids. Germline lookup yields CDR1 SGHTA and CDR2 FQGNSA.

The V and J genes are TRBV29-1 and TRBJ2-1, with unresolved D. Germline V gene data show CDR1 as SQVTM and CDR2 as ANQGSEA. The CDR3 length is 17 residues. Trimming left V 1 base short and J 0 bases short, with 16 bases between. CDR3 bases: TGCAGCGTTGAAGGGCCTCAACACTCGAGCTCCTACAATGAGCAGTTCTTC. Translated, it gives CSVEGPQHSSSYNEQFF.

This clonotype was seen at least ten times. CDR3 nucleotide sequence: TGTGCCAGCAGTTACATTGGGGGCGCGAACAGAGTTGAAGCTTTCTTT. Amino acid sequence: CASSYIGGANRVEAFF. The chain couples TRBV6-5 to TRBJ1-1; D is possibly TRBD1 (6 bases). Trimming took 2 bases from V and 7 from J, leaving 20 bases between them. The CDR3 runs to 16 residues. Germline CDR1 reads MNHEY; CDR2 reads SVGAGI.

Concerning this clonotype: This may come from a read error, since a much larger clone is one base off. V is TRBV6-5 and J is TRBJ2-7; D perhaps matches TRBD2 (7 bases). V was clipped by 1 base and J by 5 bases, with 15 bases between them. CDR3 length equals 15 residues. Per the germline V gene, CDR1 is MNHEY and CDR2 is SVGAGI. This chain's CDR3 is CASSYYEGGGNEQYF. The CDR3 DNA follows: TGTGCCAGCAGTTACTACGAGGGGGGGGGAAACGAGCAGTACTTC.

This clonotype was detected many times. J is TRBJ2-4 and V is TRBV7-2; TRBD1 matches 8 bases. V lost 6 bases and J lost 2; bases outside the gene matches: 6. Per the germline V gene, CDR1 is SGHTA and CDR2 is FQGNSA. CDR3 size: 15 residues. The CDR3 DNA reads TGTGCCAGCAGATTTACAGGGGGATCCAAAAACATTCAGTACTTC. Translation gives CASRFTGGSKNIQYF.

This clonotype was counted at least ten times. The V gene is TRBV28, the J gene TRBJ2-5, with 15 bases identical to TRBD2. The CDR3 sequence is 16 residues long. V gave up 4 bases and J gave up 1 base; unmatched junction bases: 1. The germline V gene encodes CDR1 MDHEN and CDR2 SYDVKM. CDR3 sequence reads: CASSWTSGRAQETQYF. CDR3 nucleotide sequence: TGTGCCAGCAGTTGGACTAGCGGGAGGGCCCAAGAGACCCAGTACTTC.

This clonotype was counted many times. The J gene is TRBJ2-7, the V gene TRBV6-6; tentative D call: TRBD2 (7 bases). V lost 5 bases, J lost 3 bases, and 11 bases lay in between. Germline CDR1 and CDR2: MNHNY and SVGAGI (reference sequence). This CDR3 spans 13 amino acids. DNA for the CDR3: TGTGCCAGCAGTAACAGGGAGGGCTACGAGCAGTACTTC. Its protein is CASSNREGYEQYF.

Remarks on this clonotype: A much larger clone differs from this one at a single base, so this may be a read error. The gene calls are TRBV20-1 and TRBJ2-6; possible D gene TRBD1, 5 bases. The CDR3 spans 13 residues. Germline lookup yields CDR1 DFQATT and CDR2 SNEGSKA (reference sequence). Written as DNA, the CDR3 is TGCAGTGCTAGGAGCTCTGGGGCCAACGTCCCGACTTTC. Its protein product is CSARSSGANVPTF.

This clonotype was recorded many times. The J gene is TRBJ2-3, the V gene TRBV29-1, with 9 positions matching TRBD1. In germline, CDR1 is SQVTM, CDR2 ANQGSEA. The CDR3 consists of 13 residues. Trimming cost V 3 bases and J 3 bases; bases outside gene matches: 1. The CDR3 nucleotides are TGCAGCGTTGATGGGACAGGGACAGATACGCAGTATTTT. This sequence encodes CSVDGTGTDTQYF.

This clonotype was recorded at least ten times. The V call is TRBV28, the J call TRBJ2-3; TRBD2 is a possible D gene (5 bases). V lost 7 bases and J 7 bases, leaving 21 bases between the germline ends. Germline V CDR1 and CDR2: MDHEN, SYDVKM. This CDR3 spans 15 amino acids. The chain's CDR3 is CASKIHGVVPHTQYF. CDR3 in DNA: TGTGCCAGCAAAATACACGGGGTGGTCCCACATACGCAGTATTTT. Full variable domain (remainder filled in from reference TRBV28 and TRBJ2-3): DVKVTQSSRYLVKRTGEKVFLECVQDMDHENMFWYRQDPGLGLRLIYFSYDVKMKEKGDIPEGYSVSREKKERFSLILESASTNQTSMYLCASKIHGVVPHTQYFGPGTRLTVL.

This clonotype showed up many times. The chain employs TRBV7-9 and TRBJ2-3; D is unresolved. V gave up 6 bases and J gave up 2 bases, with 9 bases separating them. The CDR3 spans 13 residues. The V gene's germline CDR1 is SEHNR and CDR2 FQNEAQ (reference sequence). DNA for the CDR3: TGTGCCAGCAGGGGTCGGTTCACAGATACGCAGTATTTT. Its translation: CASRGRFTDTQYF. Full variable domain (remainder filled in from reference TRBV7-9 and TRBJ2-3): DTGVSQNPRHKITKRGQNVTFRCDPISEHNRLYWYRQTLGQGPEFLTYFQNEAQLEKSRLLSDRFSAERPKGSFSTLEIQRTEQGDSAMYLCASRGRFTDTQYFGPGTRLTVL.

The gene calls are TRBV7-2 and TRBJ2-1; D is ambiguous. Trimming took 3 bases from V and 10 from J, leaving 10 bases between them. The CDR3 is made up of 12 amino acids. The germline gives CDR1 SGHTA, CDR2 FQGNSA. The CDR3 bases are TGTGCCAGCAGCTTGGTCCTCCCAGAGCAGTTCTTC. The encoded protein is CASSLVLPEQFF.

This clonotype has ten or more counts. The CDR3 bases are TGTGCCATCAGTGGAGGGCAGTACAGTATTAGGACTGAAGCTTTCTTT. It translates to CAISGGQYSIRTEAFF. The chain couples TRBV10-3 to TRBJ1-1; no reliable D call. V was shortened by 4 bases and J by 5 bases, with 20 bases between the two germline ends. CDR1 is ENHRY and CDR2 is SYGVKD in the germline V gene. This CDR3 has 16 amino acids.

This clonotype was recorded many times. The chain links TRBV7-9 to TRBJ2-3, with D possibly being TRBD1 (6 bases). Trimming removed 4 bases from V and 1 base from J, with 15 bases in between. The CDR3 spans 16 residues. CDR1 and CDR2 (germline): SEHNR, FQNEAQ (reference sequence). CDR3 sequence: CASSWGRGGGTDTQYF. CDR3 DNA: TGTGCCAGCAGCTGGGGCAGGGGCGGAGGCACAGATACGCAGTATTTT.

This clonotype occurred many times. The chain is built from TRBV7-8 and TRBJ2-7; D may be TRBD1 or TRBD2 (6 bases each). Deletions cut 1 base from V and 6 bases from J, with 10 bases between. The CDR3 has 13 amino acids. The germline V gene has CDR1 SGHVS and CDR2 FQNEAQ. The CDR3 protein is CASSLEGGTEQYF. CDR3 nucleotides: TGTGCCAGCAGCTTAGAAGGGGGGACCGAGCAGTACTTC.